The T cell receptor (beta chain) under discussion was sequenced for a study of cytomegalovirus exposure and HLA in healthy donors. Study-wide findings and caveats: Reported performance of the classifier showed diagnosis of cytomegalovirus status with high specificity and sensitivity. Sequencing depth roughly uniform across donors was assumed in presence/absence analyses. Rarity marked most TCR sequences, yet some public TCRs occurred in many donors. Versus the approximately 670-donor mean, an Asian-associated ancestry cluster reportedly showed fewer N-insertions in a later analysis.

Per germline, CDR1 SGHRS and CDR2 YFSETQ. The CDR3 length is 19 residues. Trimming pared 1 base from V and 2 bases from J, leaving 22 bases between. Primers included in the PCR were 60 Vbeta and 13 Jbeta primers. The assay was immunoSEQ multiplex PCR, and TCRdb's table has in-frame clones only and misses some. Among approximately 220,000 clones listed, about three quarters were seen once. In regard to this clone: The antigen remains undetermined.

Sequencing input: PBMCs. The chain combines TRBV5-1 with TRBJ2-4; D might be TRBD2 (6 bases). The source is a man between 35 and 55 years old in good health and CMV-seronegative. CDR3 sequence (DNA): TGCGCCAGCAGCTTGAAGGCTGTCGGGCGGGACTCGACCAAAAACATTCAGTACTTC. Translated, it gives CASSLKAVGRDSTKNIQYF.